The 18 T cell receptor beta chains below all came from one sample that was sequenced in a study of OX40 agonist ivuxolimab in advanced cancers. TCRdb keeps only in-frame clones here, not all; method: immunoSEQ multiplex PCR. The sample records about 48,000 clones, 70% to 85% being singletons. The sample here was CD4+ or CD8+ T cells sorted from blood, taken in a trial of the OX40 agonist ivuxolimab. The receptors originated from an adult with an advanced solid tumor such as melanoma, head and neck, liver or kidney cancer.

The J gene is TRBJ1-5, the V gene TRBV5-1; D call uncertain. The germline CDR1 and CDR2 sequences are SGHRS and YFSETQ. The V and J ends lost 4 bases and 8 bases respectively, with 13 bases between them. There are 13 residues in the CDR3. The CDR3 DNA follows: TGCGCCAGCAGCCTGGTAGGTTTGGAGCCCCAGCATTTT. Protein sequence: CASSLVGLEPQHF.

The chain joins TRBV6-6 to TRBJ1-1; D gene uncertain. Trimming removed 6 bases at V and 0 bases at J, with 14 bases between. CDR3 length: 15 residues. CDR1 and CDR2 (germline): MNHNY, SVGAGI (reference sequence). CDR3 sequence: CASRRSMYMNTEAFF. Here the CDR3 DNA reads TGTGCCAGCAGGCGGTCAATGTACATGAACACTGAAGCTTTCTTT.

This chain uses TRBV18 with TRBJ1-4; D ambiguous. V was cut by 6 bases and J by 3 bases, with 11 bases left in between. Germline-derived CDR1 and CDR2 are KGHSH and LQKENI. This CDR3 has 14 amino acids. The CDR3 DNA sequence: TGTGCCAGCTCTCCCGGACGGTCTAATGAAAAACTGTTTTTT. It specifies CASSPGRSNEKLFF.

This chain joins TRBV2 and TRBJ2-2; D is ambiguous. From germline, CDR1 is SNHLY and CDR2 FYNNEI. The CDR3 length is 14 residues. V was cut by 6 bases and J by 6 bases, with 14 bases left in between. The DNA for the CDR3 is TGTGCCAGCAGACCCACCCTGGACCCCGGGGAGCTGTTTTTT. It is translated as CASRPTLDPGELFF.

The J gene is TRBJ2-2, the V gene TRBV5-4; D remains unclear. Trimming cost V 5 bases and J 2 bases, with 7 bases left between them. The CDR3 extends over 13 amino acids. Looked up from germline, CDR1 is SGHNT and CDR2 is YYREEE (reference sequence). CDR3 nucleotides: TGTGCCAGCAGTCGTTTTAACACCGGGGAGCTGTTTTTT. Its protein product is CASSRFNTGELFF.

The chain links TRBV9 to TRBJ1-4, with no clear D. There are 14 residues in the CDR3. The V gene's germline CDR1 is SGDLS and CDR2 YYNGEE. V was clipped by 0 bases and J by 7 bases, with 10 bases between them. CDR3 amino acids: CASSVGPTIEKLFF. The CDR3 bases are TGTGCCAGCAGCGTAGGACCGACGATTGAAAAACTGTTTTTT. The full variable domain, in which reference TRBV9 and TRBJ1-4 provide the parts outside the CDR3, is DSGVTQTPKHLITATGQRVTLRCSPRSGDLSVYWYQQSLDQGLQFLIQYYNGEERAKGNILERFSAQQFPDLHSELNLSSLELGDSALYFCASSVGPTIEKLFFGSGTQLSVL.

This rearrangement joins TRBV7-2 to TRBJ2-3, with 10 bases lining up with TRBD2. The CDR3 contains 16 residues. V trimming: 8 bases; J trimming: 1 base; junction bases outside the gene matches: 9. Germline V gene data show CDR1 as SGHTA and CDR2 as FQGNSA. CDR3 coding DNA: TGTGCCAGCCGAAAGCGGGGGGGATATGGCACAGATACGCAGTATTTT. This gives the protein CASRKRGGYGTDTQYF. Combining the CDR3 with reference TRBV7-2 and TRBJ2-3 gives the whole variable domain GAGVSQSPSNKVTEKGKDVELRCDPISGHTALYWYRQSLGQGLEFLIYFQGNSAPDKSGLPSDRFSAERTGGSVSTLTIQRTQQEDSAVYLCASRKRGGYGTDTQYFGPGTRLTVL.

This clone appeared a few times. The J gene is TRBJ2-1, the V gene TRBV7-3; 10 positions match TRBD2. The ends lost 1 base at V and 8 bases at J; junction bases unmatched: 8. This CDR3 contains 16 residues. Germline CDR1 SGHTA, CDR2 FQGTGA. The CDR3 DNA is TGTGCCAGCAGCTTAAGTTCCCTAGCGGGAGTGGATGAGCAGTTCTTC. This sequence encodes CASSLSSLAGVDEQFF.

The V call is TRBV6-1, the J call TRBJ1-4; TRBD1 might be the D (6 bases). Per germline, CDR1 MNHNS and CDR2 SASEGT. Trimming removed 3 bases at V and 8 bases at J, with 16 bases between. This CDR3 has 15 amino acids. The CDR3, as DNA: TGTGCCAGCAGTGACCCGCCGGGGGGCTGGGAAAAACTGTTTTTT. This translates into CASSDPPGGWEKLFF.

CDR3 in DNA: TGTGCCAGCAGTCCCCGACTGGGCGACTCCTACGAGCAGTACTTC. Its translation: CASSPRLGDSYEQYF. This chain links TRBV6-1 with TRBJ2-7; no firm D call. Germline CDR1 and CDR2: MNHNS and SASEGT. The CDR3 length is 15 residues. Trimming shortened V by 5 bases and J by 0 bases, and 14 bases separated the two germline ends.

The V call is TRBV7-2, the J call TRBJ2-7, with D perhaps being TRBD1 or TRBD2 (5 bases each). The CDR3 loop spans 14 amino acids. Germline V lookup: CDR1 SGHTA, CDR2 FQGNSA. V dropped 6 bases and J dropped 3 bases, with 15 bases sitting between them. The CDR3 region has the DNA TGTGCCAGCAGTCTTCCGGGACCGCGCTACGAGCAGTACTTC. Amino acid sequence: CASSLPGPRYEQYF.

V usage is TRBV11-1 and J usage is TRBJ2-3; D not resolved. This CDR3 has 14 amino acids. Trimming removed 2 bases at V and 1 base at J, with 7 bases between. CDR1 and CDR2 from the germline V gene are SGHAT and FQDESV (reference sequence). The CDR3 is CASSLNEGTDTQYF. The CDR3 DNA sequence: TGTGCCAGCAGCTTAAATGAGGGCACAGATACGCAGTATTTT. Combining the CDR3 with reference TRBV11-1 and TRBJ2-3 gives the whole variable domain EAEVAQSPRYKITEKSQAVAFWCDPISGHATLYWYRQILGQGPELLVQFQDESVVDDSQLPKDRFSAERLKGVDSTLKIQPAELGDSAMYLCASSLNEGTDTQYFGPGTRLTVL.

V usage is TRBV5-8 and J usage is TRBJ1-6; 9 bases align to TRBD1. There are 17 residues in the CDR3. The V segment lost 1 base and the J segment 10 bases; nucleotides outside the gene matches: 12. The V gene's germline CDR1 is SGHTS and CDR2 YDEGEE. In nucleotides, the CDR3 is TGTGCCAGCAGCTTGTCGGTTTTGGACAGGGGAAGATCACCCCTCCACTTT. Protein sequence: CASSLSVLDRGRSPLHF.

The CDR3 spells CASTSTVSGGSPLHF. CDR3 DNA sequence: TGTGCCAGTACGTCCACAGTATCGGGCGGTTCACCCCTCCACTTT. The rearrangement uses TRBV19 and TRBJ1-6, with no clear D. The V end lost 7 bases, the J end lost 9 bases, and 19 bases lay between the germline ends. Germline values: CDR1 LNHDA, CDR2 SQIVND (reference sequence). The CDR3 consists of 15 residues. The complete variable domain, with remaining parts taken from reference TRBV19 and TRBJ1-6, reads DGGITQSPKYLFRKEGQNVTLSCEQNLNHDAMYWYRQDPGQGLRLIYYSQIVNDFQKGDIAEGYSVSREKKESFPLTVTSAQKNPTAFYLCASTSTVSGGSPLHFGNGTRLTVT.

The CDR3 sequence is CASSVEAGYGYTF. For the CDR3, the DNA is TGTGCCAGCAGCGTAGAGGCAGGGTATGGCTACACCTTC. V usage is TRBV9 and J usage is TRBJ1-2, with D tentatively TRBD1 (5 bases). From germline, CDR1 is SGDLS and CDR2 YYNGEE. The CDR3 is 13 residues long. V lost 0 bases and J 5 bases, leaving 8 bases between the germline ends.

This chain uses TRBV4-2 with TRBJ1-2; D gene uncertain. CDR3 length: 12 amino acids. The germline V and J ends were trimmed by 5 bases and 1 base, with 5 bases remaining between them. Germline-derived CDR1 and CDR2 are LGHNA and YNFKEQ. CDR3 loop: CASSIDNYGYTF. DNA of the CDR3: TGTGCCAGCAGCATAGATAACTATGGCTACACCTTC.

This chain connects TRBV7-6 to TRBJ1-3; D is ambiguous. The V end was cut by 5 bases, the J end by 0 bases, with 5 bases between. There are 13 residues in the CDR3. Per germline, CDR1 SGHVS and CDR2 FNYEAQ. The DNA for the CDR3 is TGTGCCAGCAGCGTTAGCTCTGGAAACACCATATATTTT. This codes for CASSVSSGNTIYF.

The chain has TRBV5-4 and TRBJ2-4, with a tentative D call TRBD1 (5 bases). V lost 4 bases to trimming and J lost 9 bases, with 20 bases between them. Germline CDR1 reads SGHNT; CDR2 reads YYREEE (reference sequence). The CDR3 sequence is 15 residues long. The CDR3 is CASSETNKLQGIQYF. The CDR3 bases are TGTGCCAGCAGCGAAACCAACAAGCTCCAGGGCATTCAGTACTTC.